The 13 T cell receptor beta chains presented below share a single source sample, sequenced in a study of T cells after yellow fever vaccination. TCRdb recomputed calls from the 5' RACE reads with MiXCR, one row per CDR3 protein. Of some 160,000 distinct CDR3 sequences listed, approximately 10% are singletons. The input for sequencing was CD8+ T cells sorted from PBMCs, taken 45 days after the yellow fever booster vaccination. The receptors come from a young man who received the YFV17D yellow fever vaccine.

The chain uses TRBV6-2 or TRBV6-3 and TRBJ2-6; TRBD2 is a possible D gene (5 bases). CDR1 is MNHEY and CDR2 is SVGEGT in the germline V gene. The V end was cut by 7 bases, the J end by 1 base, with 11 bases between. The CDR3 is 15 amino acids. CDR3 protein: CASIHSGSGANVLTF. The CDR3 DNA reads TGTGCCAGCATCCACTCGGGGTCTGGGGCCAACGTCCTGACTTTC.

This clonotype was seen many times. The CDR3 reads CASSSGLHSYEQYF. The CDR3 region has the DNA TGTGCCAGCAGTTCAGGGCTCCACTCCTACGAGCAGTACTTC. The J gene is TRBJ2-7, the V gene TRBV27, with D possibly matching TRBD1 (5 bases). Between the trimmed V and J ends, which lost 4 bases and 0 bases, there was a span of 10 bases. Germline CDR1 and CDR2: MNHEY and SMNVEV (reference sequence). The CDR3 length is 14 residues.

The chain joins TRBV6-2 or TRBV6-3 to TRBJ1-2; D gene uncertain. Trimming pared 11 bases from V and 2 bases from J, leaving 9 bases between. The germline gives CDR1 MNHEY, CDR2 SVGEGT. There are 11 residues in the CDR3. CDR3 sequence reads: CAADGNYGYTF. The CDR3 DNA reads TGTGCCGCCGACGGGAACTATGGCTACACCTTC.

The CDR3 DNA reads as TGTGCCAGTAGCTTTGGGGACAGGGACCACCAGCCCCAGCATTTT. The encoded protein is CASSFGDRDHQPQHF. The genes are TRBV19 and TRBJ1-5; 9 bases are shared with TRBD1. CDR1 and CDR2 (germline): LNHDA, SQIVND (reference sequence). The CDR3 has 15 amino acids. V gave up 6 bases and J gave up 7 bases; unmatched junction bases: 10.

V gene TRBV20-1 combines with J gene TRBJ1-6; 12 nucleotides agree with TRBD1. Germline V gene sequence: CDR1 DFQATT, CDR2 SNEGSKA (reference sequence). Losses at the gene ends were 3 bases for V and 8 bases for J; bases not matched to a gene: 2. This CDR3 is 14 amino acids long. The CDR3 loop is CSASRDRGHSPLHF. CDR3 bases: TGCAGTGCTAGCCGGGACAGGGGGCATTCACCCCTCCACTTT.

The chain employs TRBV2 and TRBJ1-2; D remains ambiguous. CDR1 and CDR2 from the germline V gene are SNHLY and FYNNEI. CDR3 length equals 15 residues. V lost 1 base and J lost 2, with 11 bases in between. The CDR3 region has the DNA TGTGCCAGCAGTGAAGGGGTAGTGACCAACTATGGCTACACCTTC. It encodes CASSEGVVTNYGYTF.

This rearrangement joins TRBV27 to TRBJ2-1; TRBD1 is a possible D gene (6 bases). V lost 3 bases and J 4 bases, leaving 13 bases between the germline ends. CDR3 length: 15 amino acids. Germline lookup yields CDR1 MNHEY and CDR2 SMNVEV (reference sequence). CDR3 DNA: TGTGCCAGCAGTTTCTTTCCCGGACAGTACAATGAGCAGTTCTTC. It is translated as CASSFFPGQYNEQFF.

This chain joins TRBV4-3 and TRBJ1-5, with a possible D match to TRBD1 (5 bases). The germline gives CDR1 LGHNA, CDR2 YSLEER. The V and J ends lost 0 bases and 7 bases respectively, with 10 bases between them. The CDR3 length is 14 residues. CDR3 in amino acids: CASSQDRANQPQHF. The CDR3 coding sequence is TGCGCCAGCAGCCAAGACAGGGCGAACCAGCCCCAGCATTTT.

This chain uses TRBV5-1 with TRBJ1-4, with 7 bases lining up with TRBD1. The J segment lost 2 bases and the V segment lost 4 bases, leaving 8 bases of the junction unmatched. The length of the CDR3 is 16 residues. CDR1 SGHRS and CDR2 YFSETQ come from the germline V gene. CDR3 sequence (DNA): TGCGCCAGCAGCATAACGACAGGGTGGACTAATGAAAAACTGTTTTTT. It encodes CASSITTGWTNEKLFF.

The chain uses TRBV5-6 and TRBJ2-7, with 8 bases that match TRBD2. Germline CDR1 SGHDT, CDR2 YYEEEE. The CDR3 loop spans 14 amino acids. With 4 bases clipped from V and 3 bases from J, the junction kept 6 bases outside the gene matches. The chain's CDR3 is CASSLLADFYEQYV. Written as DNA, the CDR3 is TGTGCCAGCAGCCTACTAGCGGACTTCTACGAGCAGTACGTC.

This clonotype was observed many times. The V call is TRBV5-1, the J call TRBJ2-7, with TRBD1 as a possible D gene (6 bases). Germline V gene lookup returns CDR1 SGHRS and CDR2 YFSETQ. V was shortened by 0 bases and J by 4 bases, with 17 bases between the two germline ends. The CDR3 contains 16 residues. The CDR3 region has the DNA TGCGCCAGCAGCTTGGGGTGTTGCGGACAGCAATACGAGCAGTACGTC. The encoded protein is CASSLGCCGQQYEQYV.

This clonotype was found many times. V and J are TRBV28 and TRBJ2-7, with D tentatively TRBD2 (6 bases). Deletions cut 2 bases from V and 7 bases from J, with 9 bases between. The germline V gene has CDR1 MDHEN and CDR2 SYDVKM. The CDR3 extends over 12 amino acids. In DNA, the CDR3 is TGTGCCAGCAGTTTAGGAGGGTTGGAGCAGTACGTC. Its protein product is CASSLGGLEQYV.

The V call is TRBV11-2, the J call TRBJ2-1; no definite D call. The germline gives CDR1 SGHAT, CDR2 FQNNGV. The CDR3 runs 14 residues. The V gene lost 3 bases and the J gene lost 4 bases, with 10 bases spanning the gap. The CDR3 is CASSFDPLYNEQFF. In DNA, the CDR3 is TGTGCCAGCAGCTTCGACCCTTTGTACAATGAGCAGTTCTTC.